This T cell receptor beta chain is from a study of graft-versus-host responses after intestinal transplantation. Whole-study context: Those transplanted obtained multivisceral, liver-intestinal, or isolated intestinal grafts. Each recipient received anti-thymocyte globulin induction, then tacrolimus and steroids for approximately three years.

TCRdb's table, derived via immunoSEQ multiplex PCR, lists solely in-frame clones and lacks some. The sample shows 30,000 or so clones, about 79% of them seen only once. Details on this clone: Antigen unknown.

Study-level findings and limits: High graft-versus-host to host-versus-graft clonal ratios were found in allografts of patients who had graft-donor T cell macrochimerism.

The source was unstimulated CD8+ T cells sorted from spleen or lymph node cells, collected before intestinal transplant. The sequence was collected from a human donor who received an intestinal transplant.

The CDR3 region has the DNA TGCGCCAGCAGCCGTTACCGGGACAGGGGCCATACCTCTGGAAACACCATATATTTT. Encoded protein: CASSRYRDRGHTSGNTIYF. This chain links TRBV4-1 with TRBJ1-3; 10 nucleotides agree with TRBD1. The CDR3 length is 19 residues. CDR1 and CDR2 (germline): MGHRA, YSYEKL. V lost 4 bases to trimming and J lost 0 bases; unmatched junction nucleotides: 12.